The clone carrying this T cell receptor beta chain was seen just once. These data belong to a study of blood T cell repertoires in COVID-19. Using immunoSEQ multiplex PCR, the repertoire was profiled, and TCRdb retains in-frame clones only, with some absent. The table records under 200,000 clones, approximately 80% of them present only once. The sample was peripheral blood. This sequence was found in a woman aged 80 or over with active or convalescent COVID-19.

The CDR3 DNA reads as TGCGCCAGCAGCCTGAACCCTCCGAATGACTCGCAGTATTTT. It codes for CASSLNPPNDSQYF. This chain links TRBV5-1 with TRBJ2-3; unclear D gene. The ends were cut back, 4 bases at V and 10 bases at J, with 19 bases in the middle. The germline gives CDR1 SGHRS, CDR2 YFSETQ. This CDR3 comprises 14 residues. The entire variable domain, with the rest obtained from reference TRBV5-1 and TRBJ2-3, is as follows: KAGVTQTPRYLIKTRGQQVTLSCSPISGHRSVSWYQQTPGQGLQFLFEYFSETQRNKGNFPGRFSGRQFSNSRSEMNVSTLELGDSALYLCASSLNPPNDSQYFGPGTRLTVL.